These T cell receptor beta chains were read from a single sample in a study of blood T cell repertoires in COVID-19. Measured with immunoSEQ multiplex PCR; TCRdb has only the in-frame clones, and not every one. The table shows about 390,000 clones, with around 87% occurring only once. What was sequenced was PBMCs or T cells enriched from blood (not recorded which). These receptors were obtained from a woman in her fifties or sixties who had recovered from COVID-19. Both conserved end residues are part of each CDR3. A D gene is named only where the DNA matches it firmly.

DNA | CDR3 | V | D | J
TGTGCCAGCAGCTTAGGCGGGACCCAACTGGTTTTT | CASSLGGTQLVF | TRBV7-9 | - | TRBJ1-4
TGTGCCAGCAGTTACGGGACAGGGGGCCTCTTTGGTGAAGCTTTCTTT | CASSYGTGGLFGEAFF | TRBV6-2/TRBV6-3 | TRBD1 | TRBJ1-1
TGTGCCAGCAAGGGGTTGGTCCTCGGGGAGACCCAGTACTTC | CASKGLVLGETQYF | TRBV6-5 | - | TRBJ2-5
TGTGCCAGCAGCTTCGGACAGGGGTTTATTGGTGGCTATGGCTACACCTTC | CASSFGQGFIGGYGYTF | TRBV7-2 | TRBD1 | TRBJ1-2
TGTGCCAGCAGTTTAGGGGGACGTACAGGGGTCTATAACGAGCAGTACTTC | CASSLGGRTGVYNEQYF | TRBV27 | TRBD1 | TRBJ2-7
TGTGCCAGCAGCTTAGTCGTCTGGCAGAAAAACACCGGGGAGCTGTTTTTT | CASSLVVWQKNTGELFF | TRBV11-2 | - | TRBJ2-2
TGTGCCAGCAGCTTCGCCACCGGGACAGGCTATGGCTACACCTTC | CASSFATGTGYGYTF | TRBV11-2 | TRBD1 | TRBJ1-2
TGTGCCAGCAGCTTGGGGAGCGGGGACACAGATACGCAGTATTTT | CASSLGSGDTDTQYF | TRBV7-9 | TRBD2 | TRBJ2-3
TGTGCCAGCAGTTCCCCGCAGGTCGGCAATCAGCCCCAGCATTTT | CASSSPQVGNQPQHF | TRBV28 | - | TRBJ1-5
TGTGCCACCAGCAGGACGACAGACTACGAGCAGTACTTC | CATSRTTDYEQYF | TRBV15 | - | TRBJ2-7
TGTGCCAGCAGCCAAATAAGGGAGAAGCAGTTCTTC | CASSQIREKQFF | TRBV3-1/TRBV3-2 | - | TRBJ2-1
TGTGCCAGCAGCTTAGTCACAGACGCGGGAGGCTACACCTTC | CASSLVTDAGGYTF | TRBV7-9 | - | TRBJ1-2
TGTGCCAGCAGCCTTCCCCCGACAGGGATCTCTGGGGCCAACGTCCTGACTTTC | CASSLPPTGISGANVLTF | TRBV28 | TRBD1 | TRBJ2-6
TGTGCCAGCAGCGTAGGTCAGGGAGGTTCACCCCTCCACTTT | CASSVGQGGSPLHF | TRBV9 | - | TRBJ1-6
TGTGCCAGCAGAGAGACAGGGGGCGCGTTTGGCAATCAGCCCCAGCATTTT | CASRETGGAFGNQPQHF | TRBV28 | TRBD1 | TRBJ1-5
TGTGCCAGCAGTTACCTTCGTCCGGTCCCGGGGAATCAGCCCCAGCATTTT | CASSYLRPVPGNQPQHF | TRBV27 | - | TRBJ1-5
TGTGCCAGCAGCATCGCCGCGGGCACTGAAGCTTTCTTT | CASSIAAGTEAFF | TRBV13 | - | TRBJ1-1
TGTGCCAGCAAGGTTGAGGCGGACACTGAAGCTTTCTTT | CASKVEADTEAFF | TRBV2 | - | TRBJ1-1
TGTGCCACCAGTGAAGCCACAGGGAACCAAGAGACCCAGTACTTC | CATSEATGNQETQYF | TRBV24-1 | - | TRBJ2-5
TGTGCCAGCAGTGAAGACTGGATTTGGGGGCAGAATGAAAAACTGTTTTTT | CASSEDWIWGQNEKLFF | TRBV2 | - | TRBJ1-4
TGTGCCAGCAGCCCGGGGACTGGCTACCAAGAGACCCAGTACTTC | CASSPGTGYQETQYF | TRBV11-3 | - | TRBJ2-5
TGCGCCAGCAGCCAAGCCATAAGCGGGGGGAACCACAATGAGCAGTTCTTC | CASSQAISGGNHNEQFF | TRBV4-1 | TRBD2 | TRBJ2-1
TGTGCCAGCAGCGCCGGAGTCCTGGTGGCGGAGGAGACCCAGTACTTC | CASSAGVLVAEETQYF | TRBV9 | - | TRBJ2-5
TGTGCCAGCAGCGGAGGTGCTAGCGGGGGGGCCGCCTACGAGCAGTACTTC | CASSGGASGGAAYEQYF | TRBV2 | TRBD2 | TRBJ2-7
TGCAGCGGTACGGGACAGGGCGGCTACGAGCAGTACTTC | CSGTGQGGYEQYF | TRBV29-1 | TRBD1 | TRBJ2-7
TGCGCCAGCAGTCCAGGGCCGGACGGTAACTATGGCTACACCTTC | CASSPGPDGNYGYTF | TRBV5-1 | - | TRBJ1-2
TGTGCCAGCAGACTCTACGAGCAGTACTTC | CASRLYEQYF | TRBV21-1 | - | TRBJ2-7
TGTGCCAGCAGCTCCACCTTGACAGGGCTGGCCTATGGCTACACCTTC | CASSSTLTGLAYGYTF | TRBV7-9 | TRBD1 | TRBJ1-2